The clone carrying this T cell receptor (beta chain) was recorded many times. As yet, its antigen is unknown. This entry belongs to a study of T cells after yellow fever vaccination. Study-level points and caveats: Detected again after the booster were most primary-vaccination clones, at 95% to 98% CD4 and approximately 90% CD8. A small proportion of clonotypes was detected in both the CD4 and CD8 compartments.

The CDR3 has 17 amino acids. Germline CDR1 and CDR2: SGHTA and FQGNSA. J lost 5 bases, V lost 1 base, and 10 bases had no gene match. Conversion of TCR transcripts into cDNA relied on 5'RACE template switching, which added a universal primer site and UMIs. One entry per CDR3 protein, called by TCRdb with MiXCR from the 5' RACE reads. This repertoire shows 620,000 or so distinct CDR3 sequences, around 12% found once; its top ten account for 14% to 15%. The chain combines TRBV7-2 with TRBJ2-1; 8 bases are shared with TRBD2. This clonotype originated in a young man who received the YFV17D yellow fever vaccine. Sequences were derived from PBMCs, sampled on the day of the yellow fever booster vaccination. CDR3 in DNA: TGTGCCAGCAGCTTAGGGGGACTAGTGTGGCTCAACAATGAGCAGTTCTTC. Protein product: CASSLGGLVWLNNEQFF.